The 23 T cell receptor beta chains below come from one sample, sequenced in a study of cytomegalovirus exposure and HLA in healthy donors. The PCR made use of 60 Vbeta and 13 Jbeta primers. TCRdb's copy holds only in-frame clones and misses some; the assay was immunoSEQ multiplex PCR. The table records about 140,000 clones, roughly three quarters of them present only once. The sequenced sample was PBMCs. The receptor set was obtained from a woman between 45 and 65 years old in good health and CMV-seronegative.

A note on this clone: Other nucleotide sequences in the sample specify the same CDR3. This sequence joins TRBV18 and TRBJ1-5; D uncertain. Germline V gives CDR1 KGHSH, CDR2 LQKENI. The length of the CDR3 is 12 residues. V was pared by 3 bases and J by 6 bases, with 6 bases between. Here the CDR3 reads CASSPPGQPQHF. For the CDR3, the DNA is TGTGCCAGCTCACCGCCGGGTCAGCCCCAGCATTTT.

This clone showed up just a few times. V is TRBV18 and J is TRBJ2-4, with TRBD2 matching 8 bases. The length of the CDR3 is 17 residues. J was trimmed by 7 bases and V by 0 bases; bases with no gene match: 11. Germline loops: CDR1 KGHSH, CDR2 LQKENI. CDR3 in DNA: TGTGCCAGCTCACCACCGCGGACTAGCATCCAGGGGAACATTCAGTACTTC. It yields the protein CASSPPRTSIQGNIQYF.

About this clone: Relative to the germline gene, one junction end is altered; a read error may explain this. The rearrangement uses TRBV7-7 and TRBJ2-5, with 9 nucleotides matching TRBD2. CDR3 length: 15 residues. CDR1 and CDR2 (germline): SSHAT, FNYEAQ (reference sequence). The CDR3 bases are TGTGCTAGCAGCCTGGGACTAGCACCTGAAGAGACCCAGTACTTC. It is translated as CASSLGLAPEETQYF.

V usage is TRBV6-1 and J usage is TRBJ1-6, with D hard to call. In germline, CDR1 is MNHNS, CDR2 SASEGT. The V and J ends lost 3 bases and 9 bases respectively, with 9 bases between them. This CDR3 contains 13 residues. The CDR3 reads CASSEFLFSPLHF. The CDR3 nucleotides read TGTGCCAGCAGTGAGTTCTTGTTTTCACCCCTCCACTTT.

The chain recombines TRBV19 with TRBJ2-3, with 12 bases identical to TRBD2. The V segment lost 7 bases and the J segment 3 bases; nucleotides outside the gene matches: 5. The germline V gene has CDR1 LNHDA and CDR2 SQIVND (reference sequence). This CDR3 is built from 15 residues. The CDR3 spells CASTASGGATDTQYF. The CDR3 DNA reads TGTGCCAGTACCGCTAGCGGGGGGGCAACAGATACGCAGTATTTT.

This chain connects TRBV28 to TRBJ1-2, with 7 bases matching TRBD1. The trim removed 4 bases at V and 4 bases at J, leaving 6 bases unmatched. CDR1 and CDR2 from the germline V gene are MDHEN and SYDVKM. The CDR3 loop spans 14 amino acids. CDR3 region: CASSSGQELYGYTF. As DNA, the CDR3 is TGTGCCAGCAGTTCCGGACAGGAACTCTATGGCTACACCTTC.

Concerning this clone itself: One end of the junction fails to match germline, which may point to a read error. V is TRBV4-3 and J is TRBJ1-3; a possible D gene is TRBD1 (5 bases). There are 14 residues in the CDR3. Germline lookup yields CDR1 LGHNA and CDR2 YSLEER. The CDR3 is CASGQRGVANTIYF. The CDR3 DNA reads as TGCGCCAGCGGCCAACGGGGGGTGGCTAACACCATATATTTT.

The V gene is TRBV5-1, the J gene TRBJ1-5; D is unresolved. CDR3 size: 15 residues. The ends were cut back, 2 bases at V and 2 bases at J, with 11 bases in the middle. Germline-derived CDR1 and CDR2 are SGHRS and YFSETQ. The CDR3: CASSLGSQGNQPQHF. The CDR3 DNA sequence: TGCGCCAGCAGCTTAGGGAGTCAGGGCAATCAGCCCCAGCATTTT.

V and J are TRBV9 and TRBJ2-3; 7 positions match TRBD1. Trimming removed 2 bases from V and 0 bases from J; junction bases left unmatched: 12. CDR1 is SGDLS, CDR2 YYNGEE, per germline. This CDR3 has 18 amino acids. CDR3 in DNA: TGTGCCAGCAGCGTCGCCCTTGTACAGGGGTTTAGCACAGATACGCAGTATTTT. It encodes CASSVALVQGFSTDTQYF.

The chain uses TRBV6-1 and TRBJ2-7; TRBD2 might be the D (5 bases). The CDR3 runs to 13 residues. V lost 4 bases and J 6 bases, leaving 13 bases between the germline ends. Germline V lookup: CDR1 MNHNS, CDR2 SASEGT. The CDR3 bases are TGTGCCAGCAGTGCCTTGGATCGGGGCGAGCAGTACTTC. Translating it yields CASSALDRGEQYF.

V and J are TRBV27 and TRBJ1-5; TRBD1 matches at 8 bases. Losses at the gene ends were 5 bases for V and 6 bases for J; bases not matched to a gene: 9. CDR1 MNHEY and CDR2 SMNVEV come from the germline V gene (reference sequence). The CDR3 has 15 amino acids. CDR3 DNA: TGTGCCAGCAGTCCCGACAGGGGACGACGTCAGCCCCAGCATTTT. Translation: CASSPDRGRRQPQHF.

The CDR3 bases are TGTGCCTGGAGTGTAGGAAGGGAGTATAGCAATCAGCCCCAGCATTTT. It translates to CAWSVGREYSNQPQHF. V gene TRBV30 combines with J gene TRBJ1-5; the D is unclear. Trimming left V 0 bases short and J 0 bases short, with 12 bases between. The V gene's germline CDR1 is GTSNPN and CDR2 SVGIG (reference sequence). The CDR3 totals 16 residues.

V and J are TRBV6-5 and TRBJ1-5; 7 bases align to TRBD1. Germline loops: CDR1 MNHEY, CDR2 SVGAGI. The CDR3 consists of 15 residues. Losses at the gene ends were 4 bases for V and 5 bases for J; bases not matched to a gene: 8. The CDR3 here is CASSSVTGTDQPQHF. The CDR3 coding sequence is TGTGCCAGCAGTTCCGTGACAGGGACCGATCAGCCCCAGCATTTT.

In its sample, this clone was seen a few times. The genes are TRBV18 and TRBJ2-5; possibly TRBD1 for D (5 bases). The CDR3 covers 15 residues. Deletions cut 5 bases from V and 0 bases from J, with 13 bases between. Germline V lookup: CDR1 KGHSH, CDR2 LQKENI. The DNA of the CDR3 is TGTGCCAGCTCAAAATCAGGGAAGGACCAAGAGACCCAGTACTTC. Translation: CASSKSGKDQETQYF. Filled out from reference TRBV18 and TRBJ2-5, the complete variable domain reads NAGVMQNPRHLVRRRGQEARLRCSPMKGHSHVYWYRQLPEEGLKFMVYLQKENIIDESGMPKERFSAEFPKEGPSILRIQQVVRGDSAAYFCASSKSGKDQETQYFGPGTRLLVL.

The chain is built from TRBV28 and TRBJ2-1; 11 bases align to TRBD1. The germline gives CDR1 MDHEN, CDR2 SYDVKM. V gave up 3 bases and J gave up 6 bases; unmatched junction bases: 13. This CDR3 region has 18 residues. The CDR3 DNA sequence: TGTGCCAGCAGTTTTTTCCTTTTCCGGGACAGGGGGGGCAATGAGCAGTTCTTC. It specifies CASSFFLFRDRGGNEQFF.

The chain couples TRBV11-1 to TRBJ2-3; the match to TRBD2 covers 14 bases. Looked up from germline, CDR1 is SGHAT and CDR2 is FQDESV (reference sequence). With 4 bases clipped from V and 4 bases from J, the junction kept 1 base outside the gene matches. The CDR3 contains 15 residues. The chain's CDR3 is CASSWGLAGADTQYF. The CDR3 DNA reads TGTGCCAGCAGCTGGGGACTAGCGGGGGCAGATACGCAGTATTTT.

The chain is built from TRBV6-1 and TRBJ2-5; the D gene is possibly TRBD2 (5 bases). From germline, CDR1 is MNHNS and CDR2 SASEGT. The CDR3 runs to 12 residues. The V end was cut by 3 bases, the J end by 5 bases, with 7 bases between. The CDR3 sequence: CASSEASETQYF. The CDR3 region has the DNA TGTGCCAGCAGTGAGGCTAGCGAGACCCAGTACTTC.

The CDR3 loop is CASSLVSGKYGYTF. CDR3 in DNA: TGTGCCAGCAGCTTAGTTTCAGGGAAATATGGCTACACCTTC. This rearrangement joins TRBV13 to TRBJ1-2; possibly TRBD1 for D (5 bases). V lost 1 base to trimming and J lost 5 bases, with 11 bases between them. This CDR3 has 14 amino acids. Germline CDR1 reads PRHDT; CDR2 reads FYEKMQ (reference sequence).

DNA of the CDR3: TGTGCCAGCAGCCAAGGCGGACAGGGGAGGGCCATTCAGTACTTC. It specifies CASSQGGQGRAIQYF. This chain uses TRBV4-2 with TRBJ2-4, with TRBD1 identical over 9 bases. CDR1 and CDR2 (germline): LGHNA, YNFKEQ. V gave up 1 base and J gave up 9 bases; unmatched junction bases: 7. The CDR3 spans 15 residues.

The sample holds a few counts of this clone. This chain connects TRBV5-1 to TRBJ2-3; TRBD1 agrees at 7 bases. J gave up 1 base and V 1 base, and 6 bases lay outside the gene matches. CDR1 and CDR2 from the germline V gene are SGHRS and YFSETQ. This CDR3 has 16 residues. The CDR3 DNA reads TGCGCCAGCAGCTTGAGGCAGGGGGTAGGCACAGATACGCAGTATTTT. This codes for CASSLRQGVGTDTQYF.

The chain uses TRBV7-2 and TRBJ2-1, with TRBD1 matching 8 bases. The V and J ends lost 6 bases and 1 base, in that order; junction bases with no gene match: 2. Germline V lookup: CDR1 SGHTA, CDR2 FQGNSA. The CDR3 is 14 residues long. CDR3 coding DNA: TGTGCCAGCAGGGACAGGGTTTCCTACAATGAGCAGTTCTTC. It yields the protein CASRDRVSYNEQFF.

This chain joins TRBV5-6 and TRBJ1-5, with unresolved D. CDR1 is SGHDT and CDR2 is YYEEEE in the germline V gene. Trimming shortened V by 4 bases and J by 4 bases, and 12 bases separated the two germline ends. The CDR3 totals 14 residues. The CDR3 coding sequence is TGTGCCAGCAGCCGCACACACGGGAATCAGCCCCAGCATTTT. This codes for CASSRTHGNQPQHF.

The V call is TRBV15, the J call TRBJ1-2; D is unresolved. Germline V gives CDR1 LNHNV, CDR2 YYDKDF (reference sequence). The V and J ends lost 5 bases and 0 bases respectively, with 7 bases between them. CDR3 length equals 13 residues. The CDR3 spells CATSLSANYGYTF. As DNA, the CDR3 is TGTGCCACCAGCCTTTCCGCTAACTATGGCTACACCTTC. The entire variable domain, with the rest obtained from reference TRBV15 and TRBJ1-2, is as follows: DAMVIQNPRYQVTQFGKPVTLSCSQTLNHNVMYWYQQKSSQAPKLLFHYYDKDFNNEADTPDNFQSRRPNTSFCFLDIRSPGLGDTAMYLCATSLSANYGYTFGSGTRLTVV.